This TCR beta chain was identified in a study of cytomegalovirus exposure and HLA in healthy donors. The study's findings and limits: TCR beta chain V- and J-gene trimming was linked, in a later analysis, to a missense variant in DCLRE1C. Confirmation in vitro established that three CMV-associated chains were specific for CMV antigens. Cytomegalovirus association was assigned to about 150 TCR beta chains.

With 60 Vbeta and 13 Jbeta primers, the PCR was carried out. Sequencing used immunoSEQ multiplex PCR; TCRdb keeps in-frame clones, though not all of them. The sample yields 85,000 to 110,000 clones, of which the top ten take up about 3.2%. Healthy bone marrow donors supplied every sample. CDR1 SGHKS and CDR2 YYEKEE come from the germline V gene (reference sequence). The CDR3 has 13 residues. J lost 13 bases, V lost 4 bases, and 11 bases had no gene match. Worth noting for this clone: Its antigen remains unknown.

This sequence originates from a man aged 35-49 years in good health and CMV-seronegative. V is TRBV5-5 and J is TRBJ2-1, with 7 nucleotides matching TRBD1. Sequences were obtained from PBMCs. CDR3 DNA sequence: TGTGCCAGCAGCCTTTGGGACAGCCTAGAACAGTTCTTC. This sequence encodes CASSLWDSLEQFF. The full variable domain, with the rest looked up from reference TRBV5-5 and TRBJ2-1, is DAGVTQSPTHLIKTRGQQVTLRCSPISGHKSVSWYQQVLGQGPQFIFQYYEKEERGRGNFPDRFSARQFPNYSSELNVNALLLGDSALYLCASSLWDSLEQFFGPGTRLTVL.